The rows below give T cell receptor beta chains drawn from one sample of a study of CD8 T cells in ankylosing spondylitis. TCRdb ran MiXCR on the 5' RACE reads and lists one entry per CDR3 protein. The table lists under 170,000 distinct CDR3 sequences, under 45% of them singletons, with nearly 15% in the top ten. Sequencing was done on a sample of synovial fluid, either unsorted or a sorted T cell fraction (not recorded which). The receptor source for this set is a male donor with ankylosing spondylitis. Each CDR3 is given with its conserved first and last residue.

CDR3: CASSTGLGGTDTQYF; J: TRBJ2-3; V: TRBV7-2
CDR3: CSASGRAIETQYF; J: TRBJ2-5; V: TRBV20-1
CDR3: CASSQEGGSLNTEAFF; J: TRBJ1-1; V: TRBV4-2
CDR3: CASSHRGVHTEAFF; J: TRBJ1-1; V: TRBV12-3/TRBV12-4
CDR3: CASSLAGAAGELFF; J: TRBJ2-2; V: TRBV5-1
CDR3: CASSFSPQGSSYEQYF; J: TRBJ2-7; V: TRBV28
CDR3: CASSQTGTEWNEKLFF; J: TRBJ1-4; V: TRBV4-1
CDR3: CASSYTAAGANVLTF; J: TRBJ2-6; V: TRBV6-5
CDR3: CASSFSGRNYEQYF; J: TRBJ2-7; V: TRBV5-6
CDR3: CATSSGTNYEQYF; J: TRBJ2-7; V: TRBV15
CDR3: CSARKSGQAEQFF; J: TRBJ2-1; V: TRBV20-1
CDR3: CASSDQGAGFRTFF; J: TRBJ1-1; V: TRBV5-1
CDR3: CASSLWGINEQYF; J: TRBJ2-7; V: TRBV27
CDR3: CAWSSPGHVSYNSPLHF; J: TRBJ1-6; V: TRBV30
CDR3: CSVEKGDGTYEQYF; J: TRBJ2-7; V: TRBV29-1
CDR3: CASKIRSGTFFSYGYTF; J: TRBJ1-2; V: TRBV6-1
CDR3: CASRAAGNLRNEQFF; J: TRBJ2-1; V: TRBV6-1
CDR3: CASSQPLAASPRDTQYF; J: TRBJ2-3; V: TRBV4-1
CDR3: CASSLGWGVYTEAFF; J: TRBJ1-1; V: TRBV7-2